This TCR beta chain is drawn from a study of relationships among human T cell subsets. General observations from the study: Across seven subsets, gene usage, CDR3 length and N-additions did not differ significantly. Th1, Th2 and regulatory T cells shared many CDR3 sequences. Bead-based sorting did not rule out CD4+CD8+ double-positive cells.

From mRNA, alpha and beta CDR3 regions were amplified using semiquantitative ARM-PCR. Tagged nested gene-specific primers were used first, then communal superprimers amplified exponentially. TCRdb re-derived calls from the multiplex PCR reads in MiXCR, one entry per CDR3 protein. This table holds just under 4,000 distinct CDR3 sequences, just over 50% found once. Looked up from germline, CDR1 is SQVTM and CDR2 is ANQGSEA. Trimming took 7 bases from V and 4 from J; bases not matched to a gene: 5. CDR3 length: 13 amino acids. For this clonotype: Its target is not known.

Th2 cells were selected with anti-CD294 beads after removing CD4+CD56+ natural killer T cells. Magnetic beads coated with subset-specific antibodies isolated the T cell subsets. V gene TRBV29-1 combines with J gene TRBJ2-7, with 12 bases matching TRBD2. The sequence was collected from a man aged 35 to 55 in good health. The specimen was CD4+ Th2 cells sorted from blood. The CDR3 coding sequence is TGCAGCGCCCGGACTAGCGGGAATTACGAGCAGTACTTC. Its translation is CSARTSGNYEQYF.